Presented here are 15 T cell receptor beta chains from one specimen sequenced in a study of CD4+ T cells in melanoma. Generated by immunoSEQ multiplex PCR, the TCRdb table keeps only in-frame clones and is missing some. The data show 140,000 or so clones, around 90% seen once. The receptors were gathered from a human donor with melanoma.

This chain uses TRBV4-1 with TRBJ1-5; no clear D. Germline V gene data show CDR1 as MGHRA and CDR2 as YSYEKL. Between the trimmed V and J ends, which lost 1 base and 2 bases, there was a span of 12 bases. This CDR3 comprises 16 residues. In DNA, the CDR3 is TGCGCCAGCAGCCAAGCTTGGTTTTTTCGCAATCAGCCCCAGCATTTT. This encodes CASSQAWFFRNQPQHF.

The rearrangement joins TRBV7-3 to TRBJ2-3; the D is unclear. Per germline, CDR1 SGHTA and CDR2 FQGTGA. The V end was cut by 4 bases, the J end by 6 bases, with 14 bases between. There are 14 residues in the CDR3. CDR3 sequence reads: CASSSLGPADTQYF. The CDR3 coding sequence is TGTGCCAGCAGCTCCCTAGGGCCAGCGGATACGCAGTATTTT.

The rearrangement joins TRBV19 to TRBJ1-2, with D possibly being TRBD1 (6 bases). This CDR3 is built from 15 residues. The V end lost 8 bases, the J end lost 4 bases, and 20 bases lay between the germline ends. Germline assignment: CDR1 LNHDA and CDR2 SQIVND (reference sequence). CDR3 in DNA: TGTGCCAGTTCCTCAACCATGACAGGCACCTATGGCTACACCTTC. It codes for CASSSTMTGTYGYTF.

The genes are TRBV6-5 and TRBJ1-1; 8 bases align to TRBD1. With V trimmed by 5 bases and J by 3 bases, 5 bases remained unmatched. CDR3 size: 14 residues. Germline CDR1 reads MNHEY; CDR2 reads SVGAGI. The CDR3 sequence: CASSVDRGYTEAFF. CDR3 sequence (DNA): TGTGCCAGCAGTGTAGACAGGGGCTACACTGAAGCTTTCTTT.

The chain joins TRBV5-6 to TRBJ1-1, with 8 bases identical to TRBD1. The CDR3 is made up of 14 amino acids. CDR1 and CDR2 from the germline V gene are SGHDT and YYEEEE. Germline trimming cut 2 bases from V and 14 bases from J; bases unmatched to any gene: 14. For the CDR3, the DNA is TGTGCCAGCAGCTTATATGTGACAGGGGCTTTAATCTTCTTT. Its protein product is CASSLYVTGALIFF. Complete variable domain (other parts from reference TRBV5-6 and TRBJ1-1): DAGVTQSPTHLIKTRGQQVTLRCSPKSGHDTVSWYQQALGQGPQFIFQYYEEEERQRGNFPDRFSGHQFPNYSSELNVNALLLGDSALYLCASSLYVTGALIFFGQGTRLTVV.

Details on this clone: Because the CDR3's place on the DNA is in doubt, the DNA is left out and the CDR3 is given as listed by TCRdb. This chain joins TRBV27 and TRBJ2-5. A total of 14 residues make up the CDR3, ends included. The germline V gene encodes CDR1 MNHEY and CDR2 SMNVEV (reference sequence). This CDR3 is CASGLSGPRSAQYF.

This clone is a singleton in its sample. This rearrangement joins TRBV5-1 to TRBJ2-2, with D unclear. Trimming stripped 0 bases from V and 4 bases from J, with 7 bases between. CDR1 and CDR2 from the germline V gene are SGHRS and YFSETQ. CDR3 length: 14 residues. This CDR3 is CASSLDIFTGELFF. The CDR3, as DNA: TGCGCCAGCAGCTTGGACATCTTCACCGGGGAGCTGTTTTTT.

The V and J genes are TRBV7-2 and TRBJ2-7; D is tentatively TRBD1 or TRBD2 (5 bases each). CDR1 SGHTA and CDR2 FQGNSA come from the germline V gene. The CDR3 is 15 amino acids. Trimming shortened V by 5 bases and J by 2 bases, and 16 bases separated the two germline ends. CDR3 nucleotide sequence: TGTGCCAGCAGCCGGGGCTGGATCCCGACCTACGAGCAGTACTTC. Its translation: CASSRGWIPTYEQYF.

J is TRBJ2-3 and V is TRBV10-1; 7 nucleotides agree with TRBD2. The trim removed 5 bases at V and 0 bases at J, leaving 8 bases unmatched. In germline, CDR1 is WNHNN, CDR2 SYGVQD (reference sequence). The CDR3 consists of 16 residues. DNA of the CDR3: TGCGCCAGCAGTCGCGGACTAGTTGCTAGCACAGATACGCAGTATTTT. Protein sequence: CASSRGLVASTDTQYF.

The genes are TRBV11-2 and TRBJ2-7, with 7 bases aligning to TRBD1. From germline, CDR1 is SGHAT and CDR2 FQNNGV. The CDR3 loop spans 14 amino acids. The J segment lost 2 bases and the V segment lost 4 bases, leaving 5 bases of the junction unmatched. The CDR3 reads CASSYRDSPYEQYF. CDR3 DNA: TGTGCCAGCAGCTATCGGGACAGCCCCTACGAGCAGTACTTC. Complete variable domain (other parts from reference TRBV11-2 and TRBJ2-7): EAGVAQSPRYKIIEKRQSVAFWCNPISGHATLYWYQQILGQGPKLLIQFQNNGVVDDSQLPKDRFSAERLKGVDSTLKIQPAKLEDSAVYLCASSYRDSPYEQYFGPGTRLTVT.

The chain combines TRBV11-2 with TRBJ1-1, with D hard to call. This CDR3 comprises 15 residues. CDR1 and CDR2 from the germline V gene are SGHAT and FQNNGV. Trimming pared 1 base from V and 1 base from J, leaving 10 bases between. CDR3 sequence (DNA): TGTGCCAGCAGCTTAGTCCAGCAAAAGAACACTGAAGCTTTCTTT. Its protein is CASSLVQQKNTEAFF. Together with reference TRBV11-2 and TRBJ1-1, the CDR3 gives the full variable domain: EAGVAQSPRYKIIEKRQSVAFWCNPISGHATLYWYQQILGQGPKLLIQFQNNGVVDDSQLPKDRFSAERLKGVDSTLKIQPAKLEDSAVYLCASSLVQQKNTEAFFGQGTRLTVV.

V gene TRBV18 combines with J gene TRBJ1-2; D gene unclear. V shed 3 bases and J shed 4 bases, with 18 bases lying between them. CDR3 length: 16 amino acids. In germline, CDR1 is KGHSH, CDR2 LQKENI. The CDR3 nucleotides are TGTGCCAGCTCACCCAGCCGGGCGCAGGAGGGCTATGGCTACACCTTC. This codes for CASSPSRAQEGYGYTF.

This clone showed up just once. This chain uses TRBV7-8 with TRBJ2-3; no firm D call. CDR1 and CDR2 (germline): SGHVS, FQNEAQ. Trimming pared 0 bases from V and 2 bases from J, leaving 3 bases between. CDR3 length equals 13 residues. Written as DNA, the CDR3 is TGTGCCAGCAGCTTAGCCCCCACAGATACGCAGTATTTT. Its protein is CASSLAPTDTQYF.

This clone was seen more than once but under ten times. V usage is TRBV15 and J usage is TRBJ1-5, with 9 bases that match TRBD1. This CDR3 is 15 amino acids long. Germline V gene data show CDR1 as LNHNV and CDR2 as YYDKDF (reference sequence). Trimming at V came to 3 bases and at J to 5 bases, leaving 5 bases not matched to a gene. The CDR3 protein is CATSSRDRVHQPQHF. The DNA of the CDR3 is TGTGCCACCAGCAGCCGGGACAGGGTTCATCAGCCCCAGCATTTT.

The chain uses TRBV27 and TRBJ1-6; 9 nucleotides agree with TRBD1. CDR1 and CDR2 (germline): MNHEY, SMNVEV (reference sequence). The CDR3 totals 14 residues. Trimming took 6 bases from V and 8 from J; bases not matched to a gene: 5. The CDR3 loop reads CASRGQGGHSPLHF. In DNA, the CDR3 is TGTGCCAGCAGGGGACAGGGAGGGCATTCACCCCTCCACTTT.